This TCR beta chain was observed in a study of blood T cell repertoires in COVID-19. Germline V gives CDR1 MDHEN, CDR2 SYDVKM. V lost 6 bases and J lost 4; bases outside the gene matches: 8. The CDR3 has 15 amino acids. Assay: immunoSEQ multiplex PCR; the TCRdb copy retains only in-frame clones and omits some. The top ten hold around 64% of the sample, which has almost 45,000 clones, roughly 73% seen once. The rearrangement joins TRBV28 to TRBJ2-2, with 7 bases lining up with TRBD1. The TCR comes from a man at least 80 years old with acute or convalescent COVID-19. Material for sequencing was peripheral blood. The CDR3 loop is CASRSRGTGTGELFF. CDR3 bases: TGTGCCAGCAGGTCCAGGGGGACGGGCACCGGGGAGCTGTTTTTT.